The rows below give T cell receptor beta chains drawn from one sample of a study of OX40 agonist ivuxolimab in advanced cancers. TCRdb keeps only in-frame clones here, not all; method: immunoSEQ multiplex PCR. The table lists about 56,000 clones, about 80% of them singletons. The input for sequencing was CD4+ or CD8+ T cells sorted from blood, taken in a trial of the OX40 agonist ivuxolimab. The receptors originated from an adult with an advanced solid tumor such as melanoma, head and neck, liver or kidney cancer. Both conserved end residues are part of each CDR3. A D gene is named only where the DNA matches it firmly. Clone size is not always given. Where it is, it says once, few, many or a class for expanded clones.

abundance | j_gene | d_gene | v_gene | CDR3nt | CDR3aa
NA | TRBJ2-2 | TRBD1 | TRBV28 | TGTGCCAGCAGTTTGGCAGGGGGTGTCGGGGAGCTGTTTTTT | CASSLAGGVGELFF
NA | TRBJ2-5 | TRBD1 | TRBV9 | TGTGCCAGCAGCGTAGGCAGGGGGCTTGTTCTGCAAGAGACCCAGTACTTC | CASSVGRGLVLQETQYF
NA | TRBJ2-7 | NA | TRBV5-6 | TGTGCCAGCCGACCGGAGGGAGGGGGCTGGAACGAGCAGTACTTC | CASRPEGGGWNEQYF
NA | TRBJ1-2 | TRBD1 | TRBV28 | TGTGCCAGCAACGCCCCGGGACAGGCTAACTATGGCTACACCTTC | CASNAPGQANYGYTF
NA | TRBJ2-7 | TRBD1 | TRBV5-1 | TGCGCCAGCAGCTTGTCGATAGGACAGGGATACGAGCAGTACTTC | CASSLSIGQGYEQYF
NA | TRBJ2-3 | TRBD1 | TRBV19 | TGTGCCAGTAGTGCCAGGACAGGGGGACAGACTACGCAGTATTTT | CASSARTGGQTTQYF
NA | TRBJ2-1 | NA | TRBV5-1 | TGCGCCAGCAGCTTGGAAGGTGGTAGGGATAATGAGCAGTTCTTC | CASSLEGGRDNEQFF
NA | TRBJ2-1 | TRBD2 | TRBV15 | TGTGCCACCAGCAGAGATTGGCGGGAGAGCTCCTACAATGAGCAGTTCTTC | CATSRDWRESSYNEQFF
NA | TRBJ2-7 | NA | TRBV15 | TGTGCCACCAGCAGAGAGGACCTCCGGGGCGAGCAGTACTTC | CATSREDLRGEQYF
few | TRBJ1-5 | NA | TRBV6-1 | TGTGCCAGCAGTGAAAGAAAGGGGCGAGAACAGCCCCAGCATTTT | CASSERKGREQPQHF
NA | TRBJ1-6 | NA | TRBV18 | TGTGCCAGCCGAGGAGTCGGGACGACAAATTCACCCCTCCACTTT | CASRGVGTTNSPLHF
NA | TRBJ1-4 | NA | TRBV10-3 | TGTGCCATCAGTGAGTCGCTGGCGGGAAATAATGAAAAACTGTTTTTT | CAISESLAGNNEKLFF
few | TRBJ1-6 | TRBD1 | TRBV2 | TGTGCCAGCAGGACAGGGATTTCGGATTCACCCCTCCACTTT | CASRTGISDSPLHF
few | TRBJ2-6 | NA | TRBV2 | TGTGCCAGCAACGCACCGGGGGCCAACGTCCTGACTTTC | CASNAPGANVLTF
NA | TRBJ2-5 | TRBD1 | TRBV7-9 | TGTGCCAGCAGCTTACGGGGACAGTTTGCGGAGACCCAGTACTTC | CASSLRGQFAETQYF
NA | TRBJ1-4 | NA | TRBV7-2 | TGTGCCAGCAGCTTAGCGGGAAATGAAAAACTGTTTTTT | CASSLAGNEKLFF
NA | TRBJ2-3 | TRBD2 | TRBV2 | TGTGCCAGCGGGGGGGGACTAGTAACAGATACGCAGTATTTT | CASGGGLVTDTQYF
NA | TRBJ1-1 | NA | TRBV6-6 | TGTGCCAGCAGTGATTTGACAGGACGGAACACTGAAGCTTTCTTT | CASSDLTGRNTEAFF
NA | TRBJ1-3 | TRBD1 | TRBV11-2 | TGTGCCAGCAGTTACTCGGGACAGGGAAACACCATATATTTT | CASSYSGQGNTIYF
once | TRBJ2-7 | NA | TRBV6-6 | TGTGCCAGCAGTTACGGACACTCCTACGAGCAGTACTTC | CASSYGHSYEQYF
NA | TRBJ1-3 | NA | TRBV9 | TGTGCCAGCAGCGTAGGACACAGCATCTCTGGAAACACCATATATTTT | CASSVGHSISGNTIYF
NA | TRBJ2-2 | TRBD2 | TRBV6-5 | TGTGCCAGCTGTAGCGGGACCGCGAACACCGGGGAGCTGTTTTTT | CASCSGTANTGELFF
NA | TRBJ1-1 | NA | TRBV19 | TGTGCCAGTAGTAATCAGAGATTGAACACTGAAGCTTTCTTT | CASSNQRLNTEAFF
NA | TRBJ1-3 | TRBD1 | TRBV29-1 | TGCAGCGTACGACAGGGGGCATTTGGAAACACCATATATTTT | CSVRQGAFGNTIYF
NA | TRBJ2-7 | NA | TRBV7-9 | TGTGCCAGCAGTTCTGAGGGGAGGGACAGACACTACGAGCAGTACTTC | CASSSEGRDRHYEQYF
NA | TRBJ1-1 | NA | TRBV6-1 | TGTGCCAGCAGTGACAAACGACAGAACACTGAAGCTTTCTTT | CASSDKRQNTEAFF
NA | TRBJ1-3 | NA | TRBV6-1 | TGTGCCAGCAGCGATACGGGACGGGGAAACACCATATATTTT | CASSDTGRGNTIYF
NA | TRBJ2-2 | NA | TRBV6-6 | TGTGCCAGCAGGGCAACAGGGCTCGACACCGGGGAGCTGTTTTTT | CASRATGLDTGELFF
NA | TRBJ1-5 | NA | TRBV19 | TGTGCCAGTAGTATCGGAGGACAGCGGTTAGCGGCCCAGCATTTT | CASSIGGQRLAAQHF
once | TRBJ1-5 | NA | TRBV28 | TGCGCCAGTAGTTTAGCAGGGTGGGGTAAGCCCCAGCATTTT | CASSLAGWGKPQHF
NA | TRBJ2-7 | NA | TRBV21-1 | TGTGCCAGCAGACGACAGATCAAAATCTCCTACGAGCAGTACTTC | CASRRQIKISYEQYF
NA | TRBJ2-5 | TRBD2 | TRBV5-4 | TGTGCCAGCAGCCGACTAGCGGGGAGTCAAGAGACCCAGTACTTC | CASSRLAGSQETQYF
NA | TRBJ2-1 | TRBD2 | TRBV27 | TGTGCCAGCAGTCTTAGGACTAGCGGGGAGGGTGAGCAGTTCTTC | CASSLRTSGEGEQFF
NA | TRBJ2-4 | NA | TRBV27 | TGTGCCAGCAGTTCACTAGCCAAAAACATTCAGTACTTC | CASSSLAKNIQYF
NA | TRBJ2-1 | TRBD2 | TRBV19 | TGTGCCAGCCCGCGGGGGCGACGACTAGCGGGAGGCCACAATGAGCAGTTCTTC | CASPRGRRLAGGHNEQFF
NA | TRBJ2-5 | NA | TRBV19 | TGTGCCAGTAGTATAGGGCCGGTCCAAGAGACCCAGTACTTC | CASSIGPVQETQYF
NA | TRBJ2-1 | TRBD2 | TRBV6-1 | TGTGCCAGCAGAGAGCGGGACCTCTCCTACAATGAGCAGTTCTTC | CASRERDLSYNEQFF
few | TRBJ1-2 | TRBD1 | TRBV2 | TGTGCCAGCAGTCCAGGGGGCGCATATGGCTACACCTTC | CASSPGGAYGYTF
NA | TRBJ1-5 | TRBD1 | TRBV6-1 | TGTGCCAGCATCAAACAGGGGAATCAGCCCCAGCATTTT | CASIKQGNQPQHF